This note documents a single T cell receptor (beta chain) sequence. A second PCR, run for about 7 to 11 cycles, used a sample-barcoded 5' primer plus a J-beta primer mix. One entry per CDR3 protein results from TCRdb running MiXCR on the 5' RACE reads. The data hold roughly 1.7 million distinct CDR3 sequences, with 30% to 40% observed a single time. Germline lookup yields CDR1 KGHDR and CDR2 SFDVKD. The CDR3 runs to 14 residues. Trimming stripped 0 bases from V and 8 bases from J, with 11 bases between. This entry belongs to a study of blood T cells in healthy people across ages. This clonotype was sampled from a young woman in good health. The sample consisted of blood. The rearrangement links TRBV24-1 to TRBJ2-3, with D unresolved. As DNA, the CDR3 is TGTGCCACCAGTGATTTGCAAGGTGCAGGTACGCAGTATTTT. Translated, it gives CATSDLQGAGTQYF.